This T cell receptor beta chain derives from a study of CD8+CD57+ T cells in acquired aplastic anemia. Study as a whole: CD4+ and CD8+ cells, once sorted, gave DNA averaging approximately 3.4 ug.

The CDR3 consists of 13 residues. V trimming: 6 bases; J trimming: 4 bases; junction bases outside the gene matches: 3. From germline, CDR1 is MDHEN and CDR2 SYDVKM. The study, taken as a whole, reports: Controls and patients did not differ significantly in CD8+ Simpson's diversity.

Genomic DNA, the template, was used for profiling of the TCR beta VDJ and CDR3. TCRdb re-analysed the reads in MiXCR, keeping a single row per CDR3 protein. The sample records a few hundred thousand distinct CDR3 sequences, about a third being singletons. Individuals selected for sequencing had exhibited CD8+CD57+ cell expansion on flow cytometry. As a group, the patients uniformly had severe acquired aplastic anemia. At the time of blood sampling, patients had not yet received any therapy. As for this clonotype: Its antigen remains unidentified.

V and J are TRBV28 and TRBJ1-5; TRBD1 matches at 7 bases. Sequenced material: sorted CD4+, CD8+, or CD8+CD57+ T cells (not recorded which) from PBMCs. The TCR originated in a human donor with aplastic anemia. The CDR3 loop reads CASRSQGNQPQHF. CDR3 DNA: TGTGCCAGCAGGTCACAGGGGAATCAGCCCCAGCATTTT.